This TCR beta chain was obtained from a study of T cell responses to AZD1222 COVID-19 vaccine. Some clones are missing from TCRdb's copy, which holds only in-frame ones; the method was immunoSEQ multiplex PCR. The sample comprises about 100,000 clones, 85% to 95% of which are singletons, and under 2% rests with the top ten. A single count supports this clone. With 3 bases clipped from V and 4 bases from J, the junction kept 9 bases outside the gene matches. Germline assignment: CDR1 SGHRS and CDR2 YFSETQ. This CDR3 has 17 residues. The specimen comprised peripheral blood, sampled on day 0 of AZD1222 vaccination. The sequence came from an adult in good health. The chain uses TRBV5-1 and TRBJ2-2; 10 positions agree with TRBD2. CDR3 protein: CASSSSRGLAVTGELFF. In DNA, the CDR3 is TGCGCCAGCAGCTCCTCCCGTGGACTAGCGGTCACCGGGGAGCTGTTTTTT.